A selection of T cell receptor beta chains follows, all from one sample in a study of early T cells in non-severe SARS-CoV-2 infection. TCRdb processed the 5' RACE reads anew with MiXCR; each CDR3 protein has one entry. The sample lists about 54,000 distinct CDR3 sequences, about 8% occurring once. This specimen was whole blood, taken at baseline. The receptors stem from an adult who was a healthcare worker with PCR-confirmed SARS-CoV-2 infection or an uninfected control (not recorded which). The CDR3 runs from the conserved cysteine through the conserved F or W. A D gene is named only where the DNA matches it firmly. The size of a clone is reported for some rows only, either as once, few or many, or as a class for expanded clones.

j_call v_call clone_size d_call cdr3_aa cdr3_nt
TRBJ2-6 TRBV12-3/TRBV12-4 - - CASSFTGGTSGANVLTF TGTGCCAGCAGTTTTACTGGCGGGACCTCTGGGGCCAACGTCCTGACTTTC
TRBJ2-1 TRBV6-5 few - CASSYWGVGDNEQFF TGTGCCAGCAGTTACTGGGGAGTCGGGGACAATGAGCAGTTCTTC
TRBJ2-1 TRBV11-2 many TRBD1 CASSPRGNYNEQFF TGTGCCAGCAGCCCCAGGGGGAATTACAATGAGCAGTTCTTC
TRBJ2-1 TRBV3-1 few TRBD2 CASSLPGLADYNEQFF TGTGCCAGCAGCCTTCCGGGACTAGCGGACTACAATGAGCAGTTCTTC
TRBJ1-5 TRBV19 - - CASNIQRNQPQHF TGTGCCAGTAACATACAGAGGAATCAGCCCCAGCATTTT
TRBJ2-4 TRBV20-1 many TRBD1 CSASRTGGKNIQYF TGCAGTGCTTCTCGAACAGGGGGCAAAAACATTCAGTACTTC
TRBJ2-7 TRBV5-6 few - CASSLGPFSYEQYF TGTGCCAGCAGCTTGGGTCCATTCTCCTACGAGCAGTACTTC
TRBJ2-1 TRBV10-3 - - CAISESGSSYNEQFF TGTGCCATCAGTGAGTCAGGGAGCTCCTACAATGAGCAGTTCTTC
TRBJ2-3 TRBV10-3 - - CAISESQGGPWTDTQYF TGTGCCATCAGTGAGTCTCAGGGGGGCCCGTGGACAGATACGCAGTATTTT
TRBJ1-2 TRBV3-1 - - CASSQGTAGESGYTF TGTGCCAGCAGCCAAGGGACGGCCGGCGAATCAGGCTACACCTTC
TRBJ2-3 TRBV7-2 few - CASSLALEGGDTQYF TGTGCCAGCAGCTTAGCGCTGGAGGGGGGAGATACGCAGTATTTT
TRBJ2-3 TRBV30 many - CAWSYTDTQYF TGTGCCTGGAGCTACACAGATACGCAGTATTTT
TRBJ2-2 TRBV12-3/TRBV12-4 many TRBD2 CASSLRIAGAPGELFF TGTGCCAGCAGTTTAAGGATAGCGGGAGCACCCGGGGAGCTGTTTTTT
TRBJ1-3 TRBV6-5 many - CASSRSWTANSGNTIYF TGTGCCAGCAGTAGAAGTTGGACGGCCAACTCTGGAAACACCATATATTTT
TRBJ1-1 TRBV15 - - CATSRDRWGTEAFF TGTGCCACCAGCAGAGACAGGTGGGGCACTGAAGCTTTCTTT
TRBJ1-5 TRBV20-1 many - CSGVEEAYNQPQHF TGCAGTGGGGTCGAGGAGGCTTACAATCAGCCCCAGCATTTT
TRBJ2-1 TRBV10-3 few - CAISESNNEQFF TGTGCCATCAGTGAGTCGAATAATGAGCAGTTCTTC
TRBJ2-1 TRBV2 few - CASSEVSEDEQFF TGTGCCAGCAGTGAAGTCTCCGAGGATGAGCAGTTCTTC
TRBJ2-6 TRBV24-1 many - CATGTGANVLTF TGTGCCACAGGGACTGGGGCCAACGTCCTGACTTTC
TRBJ1-2 TRBV6-5 many - CASRPQANYGYTF TGTGCCAGCAGACCACAGGCTAACTATGGCTACACCTTC
TRBJ2-7 TRBV27 many TRBD2 CASSSSGTSSSYEQYF TGTGCCAGCAGTTCCTCCGGGACTAGCAGCTCCTACGAGCAGTACTTC
TRBJ2-7 TRBV28 many TRBD1 CASRRQGFIYEQYF TGTGCCAGCAGGAGACAGGGATTTATCTACGAGCAGTACTTC
TRBJ2-1 TRBV6-4 - - CASSDSASEYNEQFF TGTGCCAGCAGTGACTCGGCTAGCGAGTACAATGAGCAGTTCTTC
TRBJ2-4 TRBV6-5 - - CASSLTGGVEGSKNIQYF TGTGCCAGCAGTTTGACAGGCGGGGTAGAGGGCTCCAAAAACATTCAGTACTTC
TRBJ1-3 TRBV6-6 - TRBD1 CASSYSRDRAGNTIYF TGTGCCAGCAGTTACTCAAGAGACAGGGCAGGAAACACCATATATTTT
TRBJ2-7 TRBV27 - - CASSPIYEQYF TGTGCCAGCAGTCCAATCTACGAGCAGTACTTC
TRBJ1-6 TRBV3-1 few - CASSRTALGSPLHF TGTGCCAGCAGCCGGACGGCTCTGGGTTCACCCCTCCACTTT
TRBJ2-1 TRBV11-2 few - CASTRIRGNEQFF TGTGCCAGCACCAGAATCCGGGGGAATGAGCAGTTCTTC
TRBJ2-1 TRBV7-9 - - CASSPPEGSNNEQFF TGTGCCAGCAGCCCCCCAGAGGGGTCGAACAATGAGCAGTTCTTC
TRBJ2-7 TRBV30 few TRBD1 CAWSVQGAGEQYF TGTGCCTGGAGTGTACAGGGGGCAGGGGAGCAGTACTTC